Below, 26 T cell receptor beta chains from the same sample are listed, as sequenced in a study of blood T cell repertoires in COVID-19. Generated by immunoSEQ multiplex PCR, the TCRdb table keeps only in-frame clones and is missing some. The data show 200,000 or so clones, with about 89% seen just once and 6.5% to 9.5% held by the top ten. Specimen: PBMCs or T cells enriched from blood (not recorded which). These receptors all stem from a woman aged 18-35 years who had recovered from COVID-19.

The genes are TRBV7-9 and TRBJ2-7, with 11 bases fitting TRBD2. The CDR3 runs to 15 residues. CDR1 and CDR2 from the germline V gene are SEHNR and FQNEAQ (reference sequence). Losses at the gene ends were 5 bases for V and 1 base for J; bases not matched to a gene: 4. The CDR3 DNA reads as TGTGCCAGCAGCCCGACTAGCGGGGATTCCTACGAGCAGTACTTC. Translating gives CASSPTSGDSYEQYF. The full variable domain, with the rest looked up from reference TRBV7-9 and TRBJ2-7, is DTGVSQNPRHKITKRGQNVTFRCDPISEHNRLYWYRQTLGQGPEFLTYFQNEAQLEKSRLLSDRFSAERPKGSFSTLEIQRTEQGDSAMYLCASSPTSGDSYEQYFGPGTRLTVT.

V usage is TRBV30 and J usage is TRBJ2-2, with 11 bases aligning to TRBD1. Germline lookup yields CDR1 GTSNPN and CDR2 SVGIG (reference sequence). The CDR3 is 16 amino acids. Trimming removed 2 bases from V and 3 bases from J; junction bases left unmatched: 5. The chain's CDR3 is CAWSYWGQGDTGELFF. Written as DNA, the CDR3 is TGTGCCTGGAGTTATTGGGGACAGGGGGACACCGGGGAGCTGTTTTTT.

This chain connects TRBV13 to TRBJ1-6, with 8 bases aligning to TRBD1. This CDR3 region has 15 residues. Unmatched junction bases numbered 5, after V lost 3 bases and J lost 7 bases. Per germline, CDR1 PRHDT and CDR2 FYEKMQ (reference sequence). Written as DNA, the CDR3 is TGTGCCAGCAGCTTCAGGGGGCTTGGGAATTCACCCCTCCACTTT. Its translation is CASSFRGLGNSPLHF.

This chain connects TRBV24-1 to TRBJ2-1; TRBD1 matches 7 bases. The CDR3 spans 16 residues. J lost 0 bases, V lost 3 bases, and 4 bases had no gene match. CDR1 is KGHDR, CDR2 SFDVKD, per germline. CDR3 region: CATSDDRESSYNEQFF. CDR3 coding DNA: TGTGCCACCAGTGATGACAGGGAAAGCTCCTACAATGAGCAGTTCTTC.

The rearrangement uses TRBV18 and TRBJ1-2; D unclear. This CDR3 contains 13 residues. Germline V gives CDR1 KGHSH, CDR2 LQKENI. Trimming took 2 bases from V and 4 from J, leaving 8 bases between them. CDR3: CASSPDKSYGYTF. The CDR3 nucleotides read TGTGCCAGCTCACCAGACAAGAGCTATGGCTACACCTTC.

V usage is TRBV10-3 and J usage is TRBJ1-2; D is possibly TRBD1 (5 bases). In germline, CDR1 is ENHRY, CDR2 SYGVKD. The CDR3 covers 11 residues. V lost 10 bases and J lost 4, with 10 bases in between. This chain's CDR3 is CATRDSYGYTF. In DNA, the CDR3 is TGTGCCACCCGAGACAGCTATGGCTACACCTTC.

This chain links TRBV28 with TRBJ1-5; tentative D call: TRBD1 (6 bases). There are 17 residues in the CDR3. Germline loops: CDR1 MDHEN, CDR2 SYDVKM. Trimming pared 7 bases from V and 2 bases from J, leaving 21 bases between. The CDR3 DNA follows: TGTGCCAGCACCCTGCCCTTAACAGGGATCGGCAATCAGCCCCAGCATTTT. It encodes CASTLPLTGIGNQPQHF.

The chain joins TRBV11-3 to TRBJ2-1; TRBD2 matches 13 bases. CDR3 size: 15 residues. CDR1 and CDR2 (germline): SGHNT, YENEEA. V lost 5 bases, J lost 8 bases, and 6 bases stayed unmatched. This CDR3 is CASSQTSGGAYEQFF. The CDR3 DNA reads as TGTGCCAGCAGCCAAACTAGCGGGGGGGCTTATGAGCAGTTCTTC.

V and J are TRBV19 and TRBJ2-1; 7 bases are a match to TRBD1. This CDR3 region has 16 residues. V trimming: 1 base; J trimming: 0 bases; junction bases outside the gene matches: 3. Germline V CDR1 and CDR2: LNHDA, SQIVND (reference sequence). This CDR3 reads CASSIARTGSYNEQFF. CDR3 bases: TGTGCCAGTAGTATAGCTCGGACAGGCTCCTACAATGAGCAGTTCTTC.

This clone was picked up one time. The V and J genes are TRBV11-2 and TRBJ1-2; D may be TRBD1 (5 bases). The CDR3 has 13 amino acids. CDR1 and CDR2 from the germline V gene are SGHAT and FQNNGV. Trimming stripped 1 base from V and 8 bases from J, with 11 bases between. CDR3 in DNA: TGTGCCAGCAGCTTAGCCGGGAGGGGCGGCTACACCTTC. Translating gives CASSLAGRGGYTF. Looking up the rest from reference TRBV11-2 and TRBJ1-2 gives the full variable domain: EAGVAQSPRYKIIEKRQSVAFWCNPISGHATLYWYQQILGQGPKLLIQFQNNGVVDDSQLPKDRFSAERLKGVDSTLKIQPAKLEDSAVYLCASSLAGRGGYTFGSGTRLTVV.

The chain employs TRBV29-1 and TRBJ2-1; weak D call: TRBD2 (6 bases). The CDR3 has 16 amino acids. V was cut by 3 bases and J by 5 bases, with 20 bases left in between. The germline CDR1 and CDR2 sequences are SQVTM and ANQGSEA. This chain's CDR3 is CSVDAIGGTNDNEQFF. DNA for the CDR3: TGCAGCGTTGACGCTATAGGCGGGACGAATGACAATGAGCAGTTCTTC.

V gene TRBV24-1 combines with J gene TRBJ2-1, with 11 bases aligning to TRBD2. Germline V CDR1 and CDR2: KGHDR, SFDVKD. Trimming removed 2 bases from V and 9 bases from J; junction bases left unmatched: 5. The CDR3 is made up of 15 amino acids. The CDR3 reads CATSDYSGGASEQFF. The CDR3 coding sequence is TGTGCCACCAGTGATTATAGCGGGGGGGCCAGTGAGCAGTTCTTC.

The chain has TRBV15 and TRBJ1-1; D is unclear. Germline V gene sequence: CDR1 LNHNV, CDR2 YYDKDF (reference sequence). V gave up 0 bases and J gave up 5 bases, with 7 bases separating them. The CDR3 contains 13 residues. CDR3 residues: CATSRDMETEAFF. The CDR3 DNA follows: TGTGCCACCAGCAGAGATATGGAGACTGAAGCTTTCTTT.

The chain combines TRBV28 with TRBJ1-1; TRBD1 matches at 8 bases. Unmatched junction bases numbered 6, after V lost 3 bases and J lost 0 bases. CDR3 size: 16 residues. Germline V gene lookup returns CDR1 MDHEN and CDR2 SYDVKM. The CDR3 nucleotides are TGTGCCAGCAGTTTTGGACAGGGTTACATGAACACTGAAGCTTTCTTT. Amino acid sequence: CASSFGQGYMNTEAFF. Filled out from reference TRBV28 and TRBJ1-1, the complete variable domain reads DVKVTQSSRYLVKRTGEKVFLECVQDMDHENMFWYRQDPGLGLRLIYFSYDVKMKEKGDIPEGYSVSREKKERFSLILESASTNQTSMYLCASSFGQGYMNTEAFFGQGTRLTVV.

This chain connects TRBV28 to TRBJ1-5, with D unresolved. This CDR3 is 12 amino acids long. Per germline, CDR1 MDHEN and CDR2 SYDVKM. The V and J ends lost 8 bases and 3 bases respectively, with 8 bases between them. CDR3 nucleotides: TGTGCCAGCTGTCAGATCAATCAGCCCCAGCATTTT. It translates to CASCQINQPQHF.

The chain's CDR3 is CASSLGTANSPLHF. The CDR3 region has the DNA TGTGCCAGCAGCTTAGGGACAGCTAATTCACCCCTCCACTTT. The V gene is TRBV11-2, the J gene TRBJ1-6, with D perhaps TRBD1 (6 bases). The length of the CDR3 is 14 residues. V lost 1 base and J lost 6, with 7 bases in between. The germline CDR1 and CDR2 sequences are SGHAT and FQNNGV.

The V and J genes are TRBV6-5 and TRBJ1-1; D is possibly TRBD1 (5 bases). Trimming removed 5 bases from V and 6 bases from J, with 13 bases in between. Germline values: CDR1 MNHEY, CDR2 SVGAGI. The CDR3 extends over 13 amino acids. The CDR3 region has the DNA TGTGCCAGCAGTCACCGCAGGGAGGCTGAAGCTTTCTTT. Protein sequence: CASSHRREAEAFF.

The genes are TRBV7-2 and TRBJ1-2, with D possibly TRBD1 on 5 matching bases. The CDR3 loop spans 16 amino acids. The germline V gene has CDR1 SGHTA and CDR2 FQGNSA. V lost 3 bases and J lost 1, with 15 bases in between. The CDR3 bases are TGTGCCAGCAGCTTGGCGCTCGACAGACTTAACTATGGCTACACCTTC. Its translation is CASSLALDRLNYGYTF.

V usage is TRBV28 and J usage is TRBJ1-2; possibly TRBD1 for D (5 bases). Trimming removed 5 bases at V and 5 bases at J, with 18 bases between. CDR1 is MDHEN and CDR2 is SYDVKM in the germline V gene. The length of the CDR3 is 15 residues. The CDR3 loop is CASSSTTALPYGYTF. The CDR3 DNA reads as TGTGCCAGCAGTAGTACGACAGCCCTACCTTATGGCTACACCTTC.

The gene calls are TRBV24-1 and TRBJ1-2; perhaps TRBD1 as D (5 bases). Germline CDR1 is KGHDR and CDR2 is SFDVKD. The CDR3 runs to 13 residues. Between the trimmed V and J ends, which lost 3 bases and 5 bases, there was a span of 9 bases. CDR3 residues: CATSDPDTYGYTF. CDR3 in DNA: TGTGCCACCAGTGATCCGGACACATATGGCTACACCTTC.

The rearrangement joins TRBV7-9 to TRBJ1-5, with TRBD1 identical over 9 bases. Trimming removed 5 bases from V and 1 base from J; junction bases left unmatched: 12. The CDR3 totals 18 residues. In germline, CDR1 is SEHNR, CDR2 FQNEAQ (reference sequence). The CDR3 DNA reads as TGTGCCAGCAGCCTCGGGGACAGGGCTTCCGAGAGCAATCAGCCCCAGCATTTT. Its translation: CASSLGDRASESNQPQHF.

The chain has TRBV9 and TRBJ2-2; 8 bases fit TRBD1. The CDR3 loop spans 17 amino acids. CDR1 is SGDLS and CDR2 is YYNGEE in the germline V gene. Losses at the gene ends were 4 bases for V and 4 bases for J; bases not matched to a gene: 12. CDR3 residues: CASSQSRDRFGTGELFF. The CDR3 nucleotides read TGTGCCAGCAGCCAGTCCCGGGACAGGTTTGGCACCGGGGAGCTGTTTTTT.

The V and J genes are TRBV19 and TRBJ1-5, with 8 bases identical to TRBD1. The CDR3 loop spans 15 amino acids. Germline trimming cut 1 base from V and 6 bases from J; bases unmatched to any gene: 5. Germline CDR1 LNHDA, CDR2 SQIVND (reference sequence). The CDR3 loop reads CASSIGYRGGQPQHF. In DNA, the CDR3 is TGTGCCAGTAGTATAGGTTACAGGGGGGGTCAGCCCCAGCATTTT.

This sequence joins TRBV14 and TRBJ2-5; 9 nucleotides agree with TRBD2. Germline loops: CDR1 SGHDN, CDR2 FVKESK. The CDR3 consists of 13 residues. Trimming took 5 bases from V and 3 from J; bases not matched to a gene: 1. The CDR3 DNA follows: TGTGCCAGCAGCTCTAGCGGGGAAGAGACCCAGTACTTC. Amino acid sequence: CASSSSGEETQYF.

The chain carries TRBV25-1 and TRBJ1-1; D might be TRBD1 (5 bases). Trimming removed 6 bases at V and 4 bases at J, with 6 bases between. Looked up from germline, CDR1 is MGHDK and CDR2 is SYGVNS. The CDR3 extends over 11 amino acids. CDR3 protein: CASRGGTEAFF. DNA for the CDR3: TGTGCCAGCAGGGGGGGCACTGAAGCTTTCTTT.

The CDR3 protein is CASSQGLAGYEQYF. Written as DNA, the CDR3 is TGCGCCAGCAGCCAAGGACTAGCGGGGTACGAGCAGTACTTC. This chain joins TRBV4-1 and TRBJ2-7; 11 bases agree with TRBD2. The length of the CDR3 is 14 residues. The V segment lost 1 base and the J segment 4 bases; nucleotides outside the gene matches: 0. Looked up from germline, CDR1 is MGHRA and CDR2 is YSYEKL.